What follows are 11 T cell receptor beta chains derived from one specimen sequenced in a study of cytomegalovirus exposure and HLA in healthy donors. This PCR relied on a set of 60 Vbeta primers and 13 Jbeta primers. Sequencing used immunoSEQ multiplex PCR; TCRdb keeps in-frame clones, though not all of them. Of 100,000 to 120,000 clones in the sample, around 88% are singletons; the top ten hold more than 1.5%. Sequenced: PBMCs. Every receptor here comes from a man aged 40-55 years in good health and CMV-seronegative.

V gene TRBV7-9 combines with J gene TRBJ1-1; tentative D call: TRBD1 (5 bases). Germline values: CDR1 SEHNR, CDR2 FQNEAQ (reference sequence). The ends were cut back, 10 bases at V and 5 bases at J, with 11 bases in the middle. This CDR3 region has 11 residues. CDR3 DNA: TGTGCCACCGTCCGGGGGACTGAAGCTTTCTTT. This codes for CATVRGTEAFF.

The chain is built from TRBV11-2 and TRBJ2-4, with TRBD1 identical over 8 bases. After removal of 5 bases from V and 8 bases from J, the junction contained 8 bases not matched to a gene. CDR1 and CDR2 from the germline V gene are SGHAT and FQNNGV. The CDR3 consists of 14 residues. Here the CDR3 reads CASSPRTGKDIQYF. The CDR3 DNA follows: TGTGCCAGCAGCCCCCGGACAGGGAAGGACATTCAGTACTTC.

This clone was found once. The DNA for the CDR3 is TGTGCCAGTACCCCTCGTGGGACAGGGGCCTCTGATTTCTCTGGAAACACCATATATTTT. This codes for CASTPRGTGASDFSGNTIYF. The V and J genes are TRBV19 and TRBJ1-3, with 10 bases lining up with TRBD1. Germline CDR1 and CDR2: LNHDA and SQIVND (reference sequence). The CDR3 runs 20 residues. After removal of 7 bases from V and 0 bases from J, the junction contained 18 bases not matched to a gene.

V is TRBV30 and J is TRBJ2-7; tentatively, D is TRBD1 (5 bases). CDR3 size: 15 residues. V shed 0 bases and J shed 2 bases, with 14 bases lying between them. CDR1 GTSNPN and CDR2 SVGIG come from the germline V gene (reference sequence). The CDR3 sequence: CAWSVGQGSPYEQYF. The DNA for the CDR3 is TGTGCCTGGAGTGTAGGACAAGGTAGCCCCTACGAGCAGTACTTC.

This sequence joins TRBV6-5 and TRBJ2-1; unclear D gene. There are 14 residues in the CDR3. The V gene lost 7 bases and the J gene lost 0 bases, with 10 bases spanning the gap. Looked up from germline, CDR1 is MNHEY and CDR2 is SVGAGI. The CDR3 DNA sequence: TGTGCCAGCATTGCCCCGAGCTCCTACAATGAGCAGTTCTTC. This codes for CASIAPSSYNEQFF.

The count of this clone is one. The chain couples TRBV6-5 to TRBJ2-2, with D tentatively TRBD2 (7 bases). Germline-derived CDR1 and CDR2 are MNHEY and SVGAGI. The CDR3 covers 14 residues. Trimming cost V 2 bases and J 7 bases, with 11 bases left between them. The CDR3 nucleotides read TGTGCCAGCAGTTACCCAGGGGAGGGCGGGGAGCTGTTTTTT. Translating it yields CASSYPGEGGELFF.

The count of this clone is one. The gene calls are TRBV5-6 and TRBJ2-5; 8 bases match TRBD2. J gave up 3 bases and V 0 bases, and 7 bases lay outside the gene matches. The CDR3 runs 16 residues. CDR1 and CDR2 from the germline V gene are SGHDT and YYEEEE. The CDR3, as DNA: TGTGCCAGCAGCTTGGAGGGTTGGCGGGGGGAAGAGACCCAGTACTTC. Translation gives CASSLEGWRGEETQYF.

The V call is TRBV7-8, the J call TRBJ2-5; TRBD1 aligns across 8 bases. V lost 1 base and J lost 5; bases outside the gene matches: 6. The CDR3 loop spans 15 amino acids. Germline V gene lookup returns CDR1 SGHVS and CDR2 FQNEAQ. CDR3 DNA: TGTGCCAGCAGCTTAGTCCCGGACAGGGCGGAGACCCAGTACTTC. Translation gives CASSLVPDRAETQYF.

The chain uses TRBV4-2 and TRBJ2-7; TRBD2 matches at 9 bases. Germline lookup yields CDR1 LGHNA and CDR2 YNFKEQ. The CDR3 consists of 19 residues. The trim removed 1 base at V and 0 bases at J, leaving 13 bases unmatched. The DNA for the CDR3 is TGTGCCAGCAGCCAAGTTAGTATGGCTAGCGGGGAGAGCTCCTACGAGCAGTACTTC. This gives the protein CASSQVSMASGESSYEQYF.

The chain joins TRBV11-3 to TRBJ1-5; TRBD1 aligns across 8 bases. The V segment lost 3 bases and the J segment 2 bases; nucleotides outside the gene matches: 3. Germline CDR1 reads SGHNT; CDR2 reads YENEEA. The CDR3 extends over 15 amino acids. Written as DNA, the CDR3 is TGTGCCAGCAGCTTCGCGGACAGGGGCAATCAGCCCCAGCATTTT. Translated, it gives CASSFADRGNQPQHF.

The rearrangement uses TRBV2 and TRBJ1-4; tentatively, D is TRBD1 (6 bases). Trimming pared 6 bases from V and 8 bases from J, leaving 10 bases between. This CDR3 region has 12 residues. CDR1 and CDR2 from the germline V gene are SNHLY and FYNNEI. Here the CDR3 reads CASSGTREKLFF. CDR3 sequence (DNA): TGTGCCAGCAGCGGGACAAGAGAAAAACTGTTTTTT.